This TCR beta chain was captured in a study of shared clonotypes between healthy human individuals (dated by TCRdb to between 2020 and 2021). For the study in its entirety: The cohort included three men and a couple of women between 18 and 49 years of age. To increase sequencing depth and limit assay-specific biases, TCR repertoire library preparation and sequencing were carried out by different laboratories using diverse techniques. Between about 0.94 and 10 billion PBMCs per donor were obtained by leukapheresis. To estimate repertoire size and how much clonotypes are shared between individuals, the study performed deep sequencing of blood TCR repertoires from roughly five healthy adults. For each donor, CD4 naive and CD4 memory were each given three plates, CD8 naive was given two plates, and CD8 memory was given one plate. Summary of the overall study and its limitations: Based on pairwise subsampling, the degree of clonotype sharing among donors was expected to be affected by sequencing depth. Sampling was restricted to blood, and TCR repertoires in tissues likely differ from the TCR repertoires found in blood. Approximately 5% of naive CD4, 3.5% of naive CD8, around 2.3% of memory CD4, and roughly 0.4% of memory CD8 clonotypes were shared across a few donors. Compared with non-shared clonotypes, the clonotypes found in all four sorted-subset donors had higher generation probabilities. The small number of donors limited the genetic and exposure-history diversity represented. Larger estimated clonotype richness was generally found for naive subsets than for memory subsets. Rarefaction of sorted-subset datasets indicated incomplete sequencing despite the large sequencing depth.

CDR3 length: 15 amino acids, cysteine to phenylalanine. Only the CDR3 DNA stays, 45 bases, in frame from base 1. Sequences MDHEN (CDR1) and SYDVKM (CDR2) are obtained from the germline V gene. V is clipped by 0 bases and J by 4 bases, and the sequence between their germline boundaries is 9 bases long. Notes on this clone: This clone's antigen is unknown. It has no much larger one-base neighbor in the sample; base qualities were not kept.

The donors were healthy, HIV-negative adults with no recently reported acute infections or vaccinations. All donors were Caucasian adults living in Nashville, Tennessee, USA. CD4+ T cells were enriched through magnetic negative selection, after which naive cells were positively selected on CD45RA and the remaining negative fraction served as the memory subset. Blood was collected by leukapheresis, and PBMCs were isolated by Ficoll-Histopaque density gradient centrifugation and then cryopreserved in liquid nitrogen vapor phase. Purity and quantity of every magnetically sorted T cell population were checked by analytical flow cytometry. Genomic DNA was isolated from each sorted fraction and quantified by UV absorbance on a Nanodrop 2000c. TCR CDR3 regions were amplified from genomic DNA by multiplex PCR using the deep immunoSEQ assay. For each cell subset, the extracted genomic DNA was distributed evenly across all wells of several immunoSEQ 96-well plates, and each plate served as one replicate. Each replicate PCR for sorted subsets received about 0.2 ug genomic DNA, equal to roughly 33,000 T cell genomes. The purified libraries were quantified using a Qubit 3.0 fluorometer, sized with a Bioanalyzer 2100, and then quantified again using the KAPA Library Quantification kit. Every immunoSEQ 96-well plate was sequenced on a separate single-read 150-cycle Illumina NextSeq 550 flow cell. Per the source publication's procedure: Because the immunoSEQ output included only junctional sequences and no quality scores, the filtering could not be the same as the filtering used for full-length reads. Sequences were annotated with PyIR, a Python wrapper for IgBLAST v1.9, using IMGT germline references to assign V/J genes and CDR3. Reads were removed for weak V/J assignments (E-value above 1e-6), missing CDR3, stop codons, out-of-frame junctions, or ambiguous translated residues. V3J clonotypes were defined by identical inferred V gene, J gene, and CDR3 amino acid sequence. The percentage overlap between two repertoires was calculated by dividing the number of shared unique clonotypes by the size of the smaller repertoire. Richness of each repertoire was evaluated using RTK rarefaction, the Chao1 estimator, and Recon v2.1 estimates of unobserved clonotypes. Generation probabilities for all TCRbeta clonotypes obtained by the gDNA method from a handful of donors were computed using OLGA. TCRdb's version of the immuneACCESS table is confined to in-frame rearrangements and falls short of the full clone set. An unresolved V gene accounts for under half of the shortfall where checked; the remainder is of unknown origin. That table is the source of V, J and clone size, and D and trimming were worked out from the DNA. This sample is represented by under 650,000 clones; about 95% of them were singletons. The ten largest clonotypes hold 0.06% of the sample.

The sequence was collected from a woman aged 25 to 39 in good health. The sequencing input was naive CD4+ T cells sorted from blood. What this sample's cell subset or site label stands for: CD45RA+ positively selected. The rearrangement combines TRBV28 with TRBJ1-4; the D gene cannot be named for sure. The DNA reads TGTGCCAGCAGTTTATGGCAGACCGGTAATGAAAAACTGTTTTTT. It specifies CASSLWQTGNEKLFF.